The sequence of this T cell receptor beta chain was determined in a study of radiation and T cells in renal cell carcinoma. The sample's time point: blood 2 weeks post-SBRT. As to treatment: 15 Gy SBRT to primary tumor, nephrectomy 4 weeks later. Profiling relied on immunoSEQ multiplex PCR, and the TCRdb table lists in-frame clones only, not all of them. This table holds tens of thousands of clones, 65% to 90% found once. The TCR originated in a woman aged 45 to 65 with renal cell carcinoma. Sequences were derived from blood, sampled from a patient whose treatment included radiotherapy and nephrectomy.

The CDR3 nucleotides read TGTGCCAGCAGCTGGGGACAGGCCTTCCAAGAGACCCAGTACTTC. Its translation is CASSWGQAFQETQYF. The chain couples TRBV9 to TRBJ2-5, with 8 bases that match TRBD1. CDR1 and CDR2 (germline): SGDLS, YYNGEE. The CDR3 length is 15 residues. Unmatched junction bases numbered 6, after V lost 4 bases and J lost 1 base.